The clone carrying this TCR beta chain was counted a few times. The germline gives CDR1 GTSNPN, CDR2 SVGIG (reference sequence). The CDR3 extends over 14 amino acids. Trimming left V 4 bases short and J 4 bases short, with 15 bases between. These data come from a study of control samples from healthy donors and cancer patients. Data came from immunoSEQ multiplex PCR; TCRdb stores just in-frame clones and leaves some out. The sample consists of 250,000 to 300,000 clones, approximately 80% of them appearing once. The source material was PBMCs. This clonotype was obtained from a woman aged 60-75 years with lung cancer. The rearrangement uses TRBV30 and TRBJ2-3, with D maybe TRBD1 (6 bases). CDR3 nucleotide sequence: TGTGCCTGGAAGGGAGATCCAGGGGCAGATACGCAGTATTTT. Its protein is CAWKGDPGADTQYF.